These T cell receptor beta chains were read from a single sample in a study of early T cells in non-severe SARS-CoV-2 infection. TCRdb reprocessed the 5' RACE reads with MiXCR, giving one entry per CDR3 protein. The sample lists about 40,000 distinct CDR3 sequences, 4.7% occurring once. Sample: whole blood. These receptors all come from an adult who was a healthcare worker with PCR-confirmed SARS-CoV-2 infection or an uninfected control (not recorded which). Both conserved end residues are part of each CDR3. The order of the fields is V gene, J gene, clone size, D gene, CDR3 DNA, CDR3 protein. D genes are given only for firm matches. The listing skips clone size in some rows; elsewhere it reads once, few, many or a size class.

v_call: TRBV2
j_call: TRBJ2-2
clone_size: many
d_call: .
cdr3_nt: TGTGCCAGCAGTGGTCGAGGGGTTGGTACCGGGGAGCTGTTTTTT
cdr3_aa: CASSGRGVGTGELFF

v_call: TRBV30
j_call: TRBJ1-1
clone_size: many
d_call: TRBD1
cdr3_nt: TGTGCCTGGAGTGTCTCAGGGGGGGTAGTCACTGAAGCTTTCTTT
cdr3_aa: CAWSVSGGVVTEAFF

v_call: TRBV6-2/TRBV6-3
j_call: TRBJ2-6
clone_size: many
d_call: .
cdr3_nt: TGTGCCAGCAACCACATGACACAGGGATCGGTTGGGGCCAACGTCCTGACTTTC
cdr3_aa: CASNHMTQGSVGANVLTF

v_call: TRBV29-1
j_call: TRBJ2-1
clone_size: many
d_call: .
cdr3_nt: TGCAGCGGGAGCGACCGCGTCTACAATGAGCAGTTCTTC
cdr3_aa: CSGSDRVYNEQFF

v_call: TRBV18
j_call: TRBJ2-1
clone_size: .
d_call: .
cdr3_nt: TGTGCCAGCTCACCCAGGGATGTCGATGAGCAGTTCTTC
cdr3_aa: CASSPRDVDEQFF

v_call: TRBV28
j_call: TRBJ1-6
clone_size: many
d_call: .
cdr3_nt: TGTGCCAGCCGTATCGGGGGGGGCTCCTATAATTCACCCCTCCACTTT
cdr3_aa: CASRIGGGSYNSPLHF

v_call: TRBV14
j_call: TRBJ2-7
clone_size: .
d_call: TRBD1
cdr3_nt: TGTGCCAGCAGCGCTCGGGACCGGACAGGGTTCTACGAGCAGTACTTC
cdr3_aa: CASSARDRTGFYEQYF

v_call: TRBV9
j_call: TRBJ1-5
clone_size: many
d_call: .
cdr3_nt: TGTGCCAGCAGCGTAGACGCTAGCAATCAGCCCCAGCATTTT
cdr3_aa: CASSVDASNQPQHF

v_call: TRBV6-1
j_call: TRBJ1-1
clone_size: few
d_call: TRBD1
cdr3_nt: TGTGCCAGCACCCAAACAGGGGGCTCGTACACTGAAGCTTTCTTT
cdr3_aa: CASTQTGGSYTEAFF

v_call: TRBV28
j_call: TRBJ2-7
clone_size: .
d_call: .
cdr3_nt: TGTGCCAGCAGTGCCCGGGGTAGCGCCCACTACGAGCAGTACTTC
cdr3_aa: CASSARGSAHYEQYF

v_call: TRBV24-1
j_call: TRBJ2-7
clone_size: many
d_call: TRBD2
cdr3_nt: TGTGCCACCAGTGACCAGACCGGGACTAGCGGGACCTCCTACGAGCAGTACTTC
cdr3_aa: CATSDQTGTSGTSYEQYF

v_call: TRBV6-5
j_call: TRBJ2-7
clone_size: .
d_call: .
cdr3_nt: TGTGCCAGCATCGGACCTAGCTCCTACGAGCAGTACTTC
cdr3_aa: CASIGPSSYEQYF

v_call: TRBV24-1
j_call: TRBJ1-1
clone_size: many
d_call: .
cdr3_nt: TGTGCCACCAGTGATCCACAAAGGGTCACTGAAGCTTTCTTT
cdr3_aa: CATSDPQRVTEAFF

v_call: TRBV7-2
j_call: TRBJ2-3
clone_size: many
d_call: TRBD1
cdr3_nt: TGTGCCAGCAGCCGGGACAGGGGCACAGATACGCAGTATTTT
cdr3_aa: CASSRDRGTDTQYF

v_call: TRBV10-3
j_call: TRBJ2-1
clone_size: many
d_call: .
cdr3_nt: TGTGCCATCAGTGGGGGCGGTGGGAATAAGGTAAACAATGAGCAGTTCTTC
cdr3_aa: CAISGGGGNKVNNEQFF

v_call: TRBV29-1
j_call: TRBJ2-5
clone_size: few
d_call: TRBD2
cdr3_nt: TGCAGCGTTGGCGGGGGACCGCAGCCCCAAGAGACCCAGTACTTC
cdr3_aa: CSVGGGPQPQETQYF

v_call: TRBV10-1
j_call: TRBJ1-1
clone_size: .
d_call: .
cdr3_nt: TGCCCATCATTTCCCACCCCTCCTGAGACTTTCTTT
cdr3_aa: CPSFPTPPETFF

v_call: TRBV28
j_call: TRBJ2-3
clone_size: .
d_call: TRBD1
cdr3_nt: TGTGCCAGCAGTTGGGACAGGGGCACAGATACGCAGTATTTT
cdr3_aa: CASSWDRGTDTQYF

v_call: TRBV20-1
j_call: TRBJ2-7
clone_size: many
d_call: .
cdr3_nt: TGCAGTGCTAGAGATTCCCAGGGCTTCTCATACGAGCAGTACTTC
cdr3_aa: CSARDSQGFSYEQYF

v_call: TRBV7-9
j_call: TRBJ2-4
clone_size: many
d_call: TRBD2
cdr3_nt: TGTGCCAGCAGCTTAAGGGCTAGCGGACCACTAGCCAAAAACATTCAGTACTTC
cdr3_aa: CASSLRASGPLAKNIQYF

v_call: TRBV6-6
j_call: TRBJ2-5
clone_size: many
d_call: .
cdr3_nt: TGTGCCAGCAATCGGGAGCGCCTAGAGACCCAGTACTTC
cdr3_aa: CASNRERLETQYF

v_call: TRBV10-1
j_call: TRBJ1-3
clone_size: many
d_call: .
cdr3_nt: TGCGCCAGCAGTGAGAGTGCGAGGGGTCGGACCATATATTTT
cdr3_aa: CASSESARGRTIYF

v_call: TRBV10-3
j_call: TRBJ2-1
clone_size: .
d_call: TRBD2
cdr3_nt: TGTGCCATCAGTCCGGGACTAGCGGTTACGAGCTCCTACAATGAGCAGTTCTTC
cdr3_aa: CAISPGLAVTSSYNEQFF

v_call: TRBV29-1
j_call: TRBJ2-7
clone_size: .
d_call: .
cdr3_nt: TGCAGCGTTGAAGATCCGGGGGGCGCGGGCTACGAGCAGTACTTC
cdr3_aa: CSVEDPGGAGYEQYF

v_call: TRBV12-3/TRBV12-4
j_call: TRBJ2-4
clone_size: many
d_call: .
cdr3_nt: TGTGCCAGCCGGGGCAGGATGGTGAACATTCAGTACTTC
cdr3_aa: CASRGRMVNIQYF

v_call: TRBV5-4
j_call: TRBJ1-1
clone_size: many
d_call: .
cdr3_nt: TGTGCCAGCAGCTTGGGAGGGTCCGGAAGGGGGAACACTGAAGCTTTCTTT
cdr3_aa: CASSLGGSGRGNTEAFF

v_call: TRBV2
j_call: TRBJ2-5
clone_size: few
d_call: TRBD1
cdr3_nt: TGTGCCAGCAGTTGGACAGGGCAAGAGACCCAGTACTTC
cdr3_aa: CASSWTGQETQYF

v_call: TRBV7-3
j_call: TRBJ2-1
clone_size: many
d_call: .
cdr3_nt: TGTGCCAGCAGCTTGGAGGGACTTACCACCAATGAGCAGTTCTTC
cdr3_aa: CASSLEGLTTNEQFF

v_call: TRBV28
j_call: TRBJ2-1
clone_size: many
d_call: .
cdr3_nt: TGTGCCAGCAGTCTACCAGGGGGGAACAATGAGCAGTTCTTC
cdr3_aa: CASSLPGGNNEQFF

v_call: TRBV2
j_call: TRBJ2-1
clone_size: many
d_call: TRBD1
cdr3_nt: TGTGCCAGCAGAGAAAGACAGGGGATCGACAATGAGCAGTTCTTC
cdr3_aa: CASRERQGIDNEQFF

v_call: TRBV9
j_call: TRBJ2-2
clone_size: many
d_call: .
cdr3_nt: TGTGCCAGCAGCGTAGATAACACCGGGGAGCTGTTTTTT
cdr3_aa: CASSVDNTGELFF

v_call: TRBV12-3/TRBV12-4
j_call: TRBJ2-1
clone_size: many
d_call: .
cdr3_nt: TGTGCCAGCAGTTTCAACCCAGACTACAATGAGCAGTTCTTC
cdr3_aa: CASSFNPDYNEQFF

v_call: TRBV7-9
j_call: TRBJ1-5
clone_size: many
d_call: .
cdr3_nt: TGTGCCAGCAGCTTAGTGAATCAGCCCCAGCATTTT
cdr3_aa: CASSLVNQPQHF

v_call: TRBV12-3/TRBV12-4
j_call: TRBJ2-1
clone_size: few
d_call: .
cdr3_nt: TGTGCCAGCAGTTACAGTAGGAATGAGCAGTTCTTC
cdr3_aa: CASSYSRNEQFF

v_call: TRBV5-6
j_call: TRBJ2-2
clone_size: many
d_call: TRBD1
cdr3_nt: TGTGCCAGCAGCTTGACAGGACAGGGTTCCGGGGAGCTGTTTTTT
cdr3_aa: CASSLTGQGSGELFF

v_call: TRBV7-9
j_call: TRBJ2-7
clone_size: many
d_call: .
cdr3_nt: TGTGCCAGCAGCTTTTCAGGGACCTACGAGCAGTACTTC
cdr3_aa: CASSFSGTYEQYF

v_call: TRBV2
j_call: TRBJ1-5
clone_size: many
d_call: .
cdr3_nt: TGTGCCAGCAGTGATCGAAGGGATCAGCCCCAGCATTTT
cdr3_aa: CASSDRRDQPQHF

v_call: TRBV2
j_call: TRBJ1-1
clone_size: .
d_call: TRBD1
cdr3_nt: TGTGCCAGCAGTTGGGGACAGCCGAACACTGAAGCTTTCTTT
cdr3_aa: CASSWGQPNTEAFF

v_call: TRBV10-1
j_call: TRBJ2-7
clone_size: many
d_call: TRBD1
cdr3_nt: TGCGCCAGCAGTGAAGGGGGCAGCTCCTACGAGCAGTACTTC
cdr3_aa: CASSEGGSSYEQYF

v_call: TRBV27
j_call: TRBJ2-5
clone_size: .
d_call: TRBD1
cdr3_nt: TGTGCCAGCAGCCAAGGACAGGGGCCACAAGAGACCCAGTACTTC
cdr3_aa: CASSQGQGPQETQYF

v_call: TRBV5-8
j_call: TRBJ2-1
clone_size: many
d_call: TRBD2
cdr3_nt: TGTGCCAGCAGCTTGTGGATTAGCGGGAGCGGTGAGCAGTTCTTC
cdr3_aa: CASSLWISGSGEQFF

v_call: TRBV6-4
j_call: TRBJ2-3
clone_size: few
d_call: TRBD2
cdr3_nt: TGTGCCAGTAGCCCCTCTAGCGGGAGTACAGATACGCAGTATTTT
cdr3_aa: CASSPSSGSTDTQYF

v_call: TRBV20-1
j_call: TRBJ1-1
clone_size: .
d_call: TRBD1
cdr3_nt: TGCAGTGCACAGCCGTGGGACAGGGGGGACAACACTGAAGCTTTCTTT
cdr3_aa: CSAQPWDRGDNTEAFF

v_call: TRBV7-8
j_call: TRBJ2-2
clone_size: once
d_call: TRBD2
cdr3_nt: TGTACCAGCAGCGAGGGACTAGCGGGTTACACCGGGGAGCTGTTTTTT
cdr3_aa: CTSSEGLAGYTGELFF